The T cell receptor (beta chain) described here comes from a study of cytomegalovirus exposure and HLA in healthy donors (dated by TCRdb to 2016 to 2017). For the study in its entirety: A later analysis indicated that the 95 to 150 validation repertoires were generated on the platform also employed for the approximately 700 repertoires of the first cohort. To predict cytomegalovirus infection status, the study brought together high-throughput TCR immunosequencing, statistical association of individual TCRs with disease status, and machine learning. Along with the roughly 670-subject first cohort, a separate validation cohort of over 90 different subjects was used. The study aimed to test whether cataloging public T cell receptors could reveal signatures of past pathogen exposure.

This clone appeared once. Its antigen remains unidentified. Per-base quality was not reported, and no clone a single base away is much larger than it. General study outcomes and caveats: A later analysis lacked HLA typing for the validation cohort, so it scored co-occurrence in that cohort across all 120 repertoires. The authors suggested that the approach could potentially be extended to other disease states and immunological phenotypes. Cytomegalovirus status was reported to be diagnosed by the classifier with high specificity and sensitivity in both the original and validation cohorts. Most TCR sequences were seen in very few donors, while some public TCRs were found in many individuals. A total of 150 to 200 TCR beta chains were listed by the study as associated with cytomegalovirus. Three of the identified cytomegalovirus-associated TCR beta chains were confirmed in vitro to be specific for cytomegalovirus antigens. Of the cluster scores, approximately 95% were above 0 in a later analysis, which found that TCRs clustered in the first cohort also tended to co-occur in the 120 validation repertoires.

The library relied on the immunoSEQ multiplex PCR assay. Regarding the original processing steps: A statistical classification framework was built for diagnosing cytomegalovirus status from the catalog of TCR beta chain sequences. What TCRdb holds here is the immuneACCESS table cut down to in-frame rearrangements. Part of the clones is not present; checked against another copy, under half of the missing clones reflect an unresolved V gene, and the others are unexplained. That table supplies the V and J calls and clone size; D and trimming were determined from the DNA. The sample table contains fewer than 95,000 clones; only one count was recorded for 94% of them. Of the sample, under 0.75% is held by the ten largest clones. Separate from the approximately 700-subject first cohort, the validation cohort of 95 to 150 subjects was the group to which the donors belonged. The germline V gene gives CDR1 as SGHDT and CDR2 as YYEEEE. Taken from cysteine to phenylalanine, the CDR3 has 15 residues. Only the CDR3 DNA is retained, 45 bases long and in frame from the first base. V and J are truncated by 4 bases and 6 bases respectively, leaving an intervening sequence of 16 bases.

This chain is built from TRBV5-6 and TRBJ2-2, with no confident D gene call. Sequenced material: PBMCs. The receptor was derived from a woman between 18 and 30 years old in good health and CMV-seronegative. The CDR3 in this case is CASSRGMKESGELFF. DNA sequence: TGTGCCAGCAGCAGAGGAATGAAAGAATCCGGGGAGCTGTTTTTT.